This T cell receptor beta chain was captured in a study of T cell responses to AZD1222 COVID-19 vaccine. Study outcomes and limitations: There were mostly white British donors and more females than males, and clonal diversity was possibly underestimated. Unmutated regions of variants are reportedly targeted by nearly half of spike-specific TCRs. At study baseline, merely more than 5 AZD1222 recipients were seropositive.

Concerning this clone: Its target is unknown.

The table came from immunoSEQ multiplex PCR; TCRdb's copy has only in-frame clones and leaves some out. The sample has around 120,000 clones, around 94% seen once. V dropped 1 base and J dropped 0 bases, with 13 bases sitting between them. The germline gives CDR1 LNHDA, CDR2 SQIVND (reference sequence). The CDR3 spans 17 residues. The source is an adult who received the AZD1222 COVID-19 vaccine. The sequences come from peripheral blood, collected 28 days after the second AZD1222 dose. This chain uses TRBV19 with TRBJ1-5; TRBD1 is a possible D gene (6 bases). The CDR3 DNA reads TGTGCCAGTAGTATAGGTGGGGGCAGGGATAGCAATCAGCCCCAGCATTTT. It codes for CASSIGGGRDSNQPQHF.